One sample yielded the 17 T cell receptor beta chains listed below, sequenced in a study of tumor-infiltrating lymphocytes in primary liver carcinoma. Starting material of about 0.45 ug total RNA yielded TCR beta cDNA via a constant-region primer. Three rounds of nested multiplex PCR with slightly modified ARM-PCR produced TCR beta libraries. Both of the initial two PCR rounds ran for around 10 cycles and employed TRBV1-TRBV30 forward primers alongside a C-beta reverse primer. A single record per CDR3 protein comes from TCRdb applying MiXCR to the multiplex PCR reads. In the table there are some 100,000 distinct CDR3 sequences, 65% to 75% of which are singletons. From approximately 20-30 mg of unsorted bulk tissue, DNA and RNA were co-extracted together. The sequenced material came from liver tumor tissue from sampling region 2. Subset denoted: tumor region T2, inferior pole. The receptors derive from a woman in her sixties with primary liver carcinoma and hepatitis B virus infection.

A remark on this clonotype: One junction end disagrees with the germline gene, perhaps due to a read error. The chain joins TRBV11-2 to TRBJ1-6; D may be TRBD1 (5 bases). The germline V gene has CDR1 SGHAT and CDR2 FQNNGV. The CDR3 sequence is 15 residues long. DNA for the CDR3: TGTGCCAGCAGCTTAGAGGTGACAGTTATCTCACCCCTTCACTTT. Its protein is CASSLEVTVISPLHF.

A remark on this clonotype: Germline is not matched at one junction end, which may reflect a read error. This chain joins TRBV28 and TRBJ1-1; D might be TRBD1 (5 bases). The germline V gene encodes CDR1 MDHEN and CDR2 SYDVKM. This CDR3 is built from 13 residues. Written as DNA, the CDR3 is TGTACCAGTAGTTGGGGAGGGGTCACTGAAGCTTTCTTT. Its protein product is CTSSWGGVTEAFF.

In the case of this clonotype: The junction departs from germline at one end; a sequencing error may be responsible. The chain has TRBV12-3 or TRBV12-4 and TRBJ1-1, with D tentatively TRBD1 (5 bases). The CDR3 extends over 15 amino acids. CDR3 region: CVSNRSDRLNTEAFF. In nucleotides, the CDR3 is TGTGTCAGCAATCGTTCAGACAGACTGAATACTGAAGCTTTCTTT.

Regarding this clonotype: Possible read error: a much larger clone is one base away. The chain joins TRBV5-6 to TRBJ2-5; the D is unclear. The V end was cut by 2 bases, the J end by 5 bases, with 10 bases between. The CDR3 is made up of 13 amino acids. Germline CDR1 reads SGHDT; CDR2 reads YYEEEE. The CDR3 DNA is TGTGCCAGCAGCTTTGTGCGGTATGAGACCCAGTACTTC. It specifies CASSFVRYETQYF.

Note on this clonotype: One junction end disagrees with the germline gene, perhaps due to a read error. This chain links TRBV29-1 with TRBJ2-2; TRBD2 is a possible D gene (5 bases). Germline V gene sequence: CDR1 SQVTM, CDR2 ANQGSEA. The CDR3 is made up of 13 amino acids. The CDR3 sequence is CSVDSTNTRELFF. The CDR3 DNA reads as TGCAGTGTTGATTCGACTAACACCAGGGAGCTGTTTTTT.

Points on this clonotype: The CDR3 does not end in the conserved phenylalanine or tryptophan, so this is likely a read error. V usage is TRBV11-2 and J usage is TRBJ2-2; D is undetermined. The CDR3 is made up of 15 amino acids. The germline V gene encodes CDR1 SGHAT and CDR2 FQNNGV. The CDR3: CVSSPPQEPTGELFY. The DNA for the CDR3 is TGTGTCAGCAGCCCTCCGCAAGAACCGACCGGGGAGCTGTTTTAT.

This clonotype was seen repeatedly, ten times or more. CDR3 sequence (DNA): TGTGCCAGCAGCTTAGATACTCCTCGTGCGGGGGCTACCCAATGGAATGAGCAGTTCTTC. It encodes CASSLDTPRAGATQWNEQFF. The chain carries TRBV7-9 and TRBJ2-1; TRBD2 is a possible D gene (7 bases). This CDR3 region has 20 residues. Germline CDR1 is SEHNR and CDR2 is FQNEAQ (reference sequence). Trimming took 1 base from V and 7 from J, leaving 29 bases between them.

A note on this clonotype: A read error may account for a junction end that differs from germline. The rearrangement links TRBV28 to TRBJ2-1; no firm D call. The CDR3 extends over 14 amino acids. The germline CDR1 and CDR2 sequences are MDHEN and SYDVKM. The CDR3 nucleotides read TGTGCCAGCAGTCCACATCTAAGGTACAATGAGCAGTCCTTC. Its translation is CASSPHLRYNEQSF.

This clonotype has a single count. A much larger clonotype is one base distant, so this may be a read error. The chain combines TRBV5-4 with TRBJ2-1; TRBD2 aligns across 7 bases. The CDR3 extends over 16 amino acids. V gave up 5 bases and J gave up 0 bases; unmatched junction bases: 8. Looked up from germline, CDR1 is SGHNT and CDR2 is YYREEE (reference sequence). CDR3 nucleotides: TGTGCCAGCAGGCTCGTGGGCGGGAGCTCCTACAATGAGCAGTTCTTC. As protein: CASRLVGGSSYNEQFF.

This clonotype occurred a few times. The V call is TRBV28, the J call TRBJ2-7; 7 positions match TRBD1. In germline, CDR1 is MDHEN, CDR2 SYDVKM. The CDR3 is made up of 13 amino acids. V gave up 6 bases and J gave up 3 bases; unmatched junction bases: 5. The CDR3 sequence is CASRATGNYEQYF. The CDR3 DNA follows: TGTGCCAGCAGGGCGACAGGGAACTACGAGCAGTACTTC.

Details on this clonotype: One end of the junction varies from germline; a read error may be responsible. This chain links TRBV11-2 with TRBJ2-3, with 11 nucleotides matching TRBD2. The CDR3 is 15 amino acids. The germline CDR1 and CDR2 sequences are SGHAT and FQNNGV. The CDR3 is CISSPGLAGPDTRYF. In DNA form, the CDR3 reads TGTATCAGCAGCCCTGGACTAGCGGGCCCAGATACGCGGTATTTT.

This clonotype showed up just once. The rearrangement uses TRBV29-1 and TRBJ2-3, with D perhaps TRBD2 (6 bases). Trimming removed 5 bases from V and 4 bases from J, with 10 bases in between. Per the germline V gene, CDR1 is SQVTM and CDR2 is ANQGSEA. The CDR3 covers 12 residues. For the CDR3, the DNA is TGCAGCGTTACCTCGGGGGCAGATACGCAGTATTTT. As protein: CSVTSGADTQYF.

A note on this clonotype: In this CDR3 the conserved last residue, phenylalanine or tryptophan, is missing, so a read error is likely. The chain couples TRBV4-1 to TRBJ1-2; D uncertain. CDR1 is MGHRA, CDR2 YSYEKL, per germline. The CDR3 is 14 amino acids. The chain's CDR3 is CAGSQDVAAYGYTS. The CDR3 DNA sequence: TGCGCCGGCAGCCAAGACGTGGCAGCCTATGGCTACACCTCC.

Comment on this clonotype: Since no conserved phenylalanine or tryptophan closes the CDR3, a read error is the likely cause. The DNA is left out, because the CDR3 cannot be placed on it with certainty; the CDR3 is given as TCRdb lists it. The V and J genes are TRBV11-2 and TRBJ1-2; the D segment call TRBD1 is taken from the table without a DNA check. Germline-derived CDR1 and CDR2 are SGHAT and FQNNGV. The CDR3 spans 14 amino acids, including both terminal residues. The CDR3 loop is CASSFTQGGNGCTL.

This clonotype was recorded only once. Relative to the germline gene, one junction end is altered; a read error may explain this. J is TRBJ2-2 and V is TRBV2; 12 nucleotides match TRBD2. CDR1 is SNHLY, CDR2 FYNNEI, per germline. This CDR3 contains 16 residues. In DNA form, the CDR3 reads TGTGCCAGCAACCCAGGACTAGCGGGGAACACCTGGGAGCTGTTTTTT. Translating gives CASNPGLAGNTWELFF.

Of note for this clonotype: A read error may produce the germline difference seen at one junction end. The chain carries TRBV11-1 and TRBJ2-2; weak D call: TRBD2 (5 bases). The CDR3 extends over 14 amino acids. CDR1 SGHAT and CDR2 FQDESV come from the germline V gene (reference sequence). CDR3 nucleotide sequence: TGTGCCAGCAGACCGAGTCTTGGCACCGGGGAGCTGTCTTTT. It specifies CASRPSLGTGELSF.

About this clonotype: Because it lacks the conserved phenylalanine or tryptophan at the end, this CDR3 is likely a read error. The rearrangement joins TRBV2 to TRBJ1-3; 9 bases fit TRBD1. This CDR3 region has 17 residues. Germline V gives CDR1 SNHLY, CDR2 FYNNEI. CDR3 bases: TGTGCCAGCAGGGGTGGACAGGGGTCTACCTCTGGAAGCACCATATATTTA. This translates into CASRGGQGSTSGSTIYL.